One and the same sample provided the 14 T cell receptor beta chains below, sequenced in a study of blood T cell repertoires in COVID-19. Clones were read by immunoSEQ multiplex PCR, and TCRdb kept only the in-frame ones, dropping some. The sample has over 150,000 clones, around 85% seen once. Sequencing was performed on PBMCs or T cells enriched from blood (not recorded which). The receptors here all came from a man between 35 and 55 years old who had recovered from COVID-19.

The CDR3: CAWGLGGTRNTIYF. CDR3 DNA: TGTGCCTGGGGCCTTGGGGGGACGAGAAACACCATATATTTT. The chain has TRBV30 and TRBJ1-3; perhaps TRBD1 as D (5 bases). V was pared by 5 bases and J by 5 bases, with 16 bases between. This CDR3 contains 14 residues. Germline V gene lookup returns CDR1 GTSNPN and CDR2 SVGIG (reference sequence).

The chain has TRBV6-5 and TRBJ2-7; D remains ambiguous. The V and J ends lost 6 bases and 0 bases respectively, with 12 bases between them. The CDR3 has 14 residues. CDR1 is MNHEY, CDR2 SVGAGI, per germline. CDR3 region: CASRTTPTSYEQYF. The CDR3, as DNA: TGTGCCAGCAGGACGACACCTACCTCCTACGAGCAGTACTTC.

The chain combines TRBV7-9 with TRBJ2-7; 11 positions match TRBD1. The CDR3 spans 13 residues. Germline V gene sequence: CDR1 SEHNR, CDR2 FQNEAQ (reference sequence). Trimming cost V 7 bases and J 6 bases; bases outside gene matches: 5. The CDR3: CASTPGQGVEQYF. The CDR3, as DNA: TGTGCCAGCACCCCGGGACAGGGGGTCGAGCAGTACTTC.

The chain employs TRBV6-1 and TRBJ2-7, with TRBD2 matching over 7 bases. Looked up from germline, CDR1 is MNHNS and CDR2 is SASEGT. CDR3 length: 16 residues. V lost 3 bases to trimming and J lost 0 bases; unmatched junction nucleotides: 8. Here the CDR3 reads CASSEWGGTASYEQYF. CDR3 nucleotides: TGTGCCAGCAGTGAGTGGGGGGGGACGGCCTCCTACGAGCAGTACTTC.

The chain recombines TRBV9 with TRBJ2-1; TRBD1 matches at 8 bases. Germline CDR1 SGDLS, CDR2 YYNGEE. CDR3 size: 15 residues. The trim removed 4 bases at V and 4 bases at J, leaving 7 bases unmatched. CDR3 amino acids: CASSSRDRLYNEQFF. CDR3 in DNA: TGTGCCAGCAGCAGTCGGGACAGGCTTTACAATGAGCAGTTCTTC.

The chain links TRBV7-2 to TRBJ2-3; D unclear. The CDR3 is 15 residues long. Germline-derived CDR1 and CDR2 are SGHTA and FQGNSA. The V end was cut by 5 bases, the J end by 3 bases, with 15 bases between. The CDR3 DNA reads as TGTGCCAGCAGCAAGACTCAGTTTGCGACAGATACGCAGTATTTT. It is translated as CASSKTQFATDTQYF.

V usage is TRBV28 and J usage is TRBJ1-2; weak D call: TRBD1 (6 bases). The CDR3 sequence is 16 residues long. Deletions cut 2 bases from V and 3 bases from J, with 16 bases between. Germline CDR1 is MDHEN and CDR2 is SYDVKM. The DNA of the CDR3 is TGTGCCAGCAGTTTAGGGCAGGGGAGCGATTACTATGGCTACACCTTC. Translation: CASSLGQGSDYYGYTF.

V usage is TRBV9 and J usage is TRBJ1-1, with D hard to call. The germline V and J ends were trimmed by 0 bases and 0 bases, with 9 bases remaining between them. CDR1 is SGDLS and CDR2 is YYNGEE in the germline V gene. The CDR3 is 15 amino acids. CDR3 residues: CASSVEPTMNTEAFF. As DNA, the CDR3 is TGTGCCAGCAGCGTAGAACCTACCATGAACACTGAAGCTTTCTTT. The full variable domain, completed using reference TRBV9 and TRBJ1-1, is DSGVTQTPKHLITATGQRVTLRCSPRSGDLSVYWYQQSLDQGLQFLIQYYNGEERAKGNILERFSAQQFPDLHSELNLSSLELGDSALYFCASSVEPTMNTEAFFGQGTRLTVV.

This chain joins TRBV27 and TRBJ1-1; TRBD1 is a possible D gene (6 bases). In germline, CDR1 is MNHEY, CDR2 SMNVEV (reference sequence). The germline V and J ends were trimmed by 5 bases and 1 base, with 11 bases remaining between them. The length of the CDR3 is 14 residues. The CDR3 sequence is CASSPPGQNTEAFF. Written as DNA, the CDR3 is TGTGCCAGCAGTCCACCGGGACAGAACACTGAAGCTTTCTTT.

This clone has more than one count but fewer than ten. The genes are TRBV9 and TRBJ2-1, with D possibly being TRBD2 (5 bases). The CDR3 contains 15 residues. In germline, CDR1 is SGDLS, CDR2 YYNGEE. V was shortened by 6 bases and J by 0 bases, with 13 bases between the two germline ends. CDR3 amino acids: CASTPRGVSYNEQFF. CDR3 DNA: TGTGCCAGCACACCCCGGGGTGTCTCCTACAATGAGCAGTTCTTC.

This clone occurred a few times. The chain couples TRBV19 to TRBJ1-2; D might be TRBD1 (5 bases). Germline-derived CDR1 and CDR2 are LNHDA and SQIVND (reference sequence). The CDR3 has 13 residues. V lost 8 bases to trimming and J lost 3 bases, with 13 bases between them. The CDR3 region is CASGGANDYGYTF. In DNA form, the CDR3 reads TGTGCCAGTGGCGGGGCAAACGACTATGGCTACACCTTC. Combining the CDR3 with reference TRBV19 and TRBJ1-2 gives the whole variable domain DGGITQSPKYLFRKEGQNVTLSCEQNLNHDAMYWYRQDPGQGLRLIYYSQIVNDFQKGDIAEGYSVSREKKESFPLTVTSAQKNPTAFYLCASGGANDYGYTFGSGTRLTVV.

Worth noting for this clone: At the DNA level, this CDR3 is encoded by other sequences in the same sample as well. The chain uses TRBV30 and TRBJ2-7; 7 bases are a match to TRBD1. CDR3 size: 13 residues. Trimming cost V 2 bases and J 1 base; bases outside gene matches: 2. The germline gives CDR1 GTSNPN, CDR2 SVGIG (reference sequence). In DNA form, the CDR3 reads TGTGCCTGGAGTAGGACAGGTTCCTACGAGCAGTACTTC. Residues: CAWSRTGSYEQYF.

The chain's CDR3 is CASSLGGSRDFLTDTQYF. CDR3 sequence (DNA): TGTGCCAGCAGCTTGGGGGGTTCGCGGGACTTTTTAACAGATACGCAGTATTTT. This chain connects TRBV5-8 to TRBJ2-3; TRBD2 might be the D (6 bases). CDR3 size: 18 residues. V dropped 0 bases and J dropped 3 bases, with 20 bases sitting between them. Germline V CDR1 and CDR2: SGHTS, YDEGEE.

This chain uses TRBV6-1 with TRBJ2-7, with D tentatively TRBD2 (7 bases). This CDR3 spans 14 amino acids. Trimming cost V 0 bases and J 4 bases, with 10 bases left between them. The germline gives CDR1 MNHNS, CDR2 SASEGT. The CDR3 reads CASSEAKGGYEQYF. CDR3 DNA: TGTGCCAGCAGTGAAGCAAAGGGGGGGTACGAGCAGTACTTC.